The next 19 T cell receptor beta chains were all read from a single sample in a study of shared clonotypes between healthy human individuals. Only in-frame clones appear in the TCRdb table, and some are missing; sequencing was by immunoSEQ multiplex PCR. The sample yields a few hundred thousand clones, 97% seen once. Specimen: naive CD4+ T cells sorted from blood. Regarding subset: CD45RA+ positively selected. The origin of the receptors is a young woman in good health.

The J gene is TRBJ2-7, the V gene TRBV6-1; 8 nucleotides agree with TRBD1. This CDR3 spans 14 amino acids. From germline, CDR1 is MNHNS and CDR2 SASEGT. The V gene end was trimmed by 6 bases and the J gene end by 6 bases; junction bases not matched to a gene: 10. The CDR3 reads CASSSGTGVFEQYF. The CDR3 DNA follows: TGTGCCAGCAGCTCCGGGACAGGTGTTTTCGAGCAGTACTTC.

The CDR3 sequence: CASSKNTGELFF. The CDR3 DNA sequence: TGTGCCAGCAGTAAGAACACCGGGGAGCTGTTTTTT. The chain joins TRBV2 to TRBJ2-2; D is ambiguous. This CDR3 has 12 amino acids. Germline-derived CDR1 and CDR2 are SNHLY and FYNNEI. Trimming removed 5 bases from V and 1 base from J, with 2 bases in between.

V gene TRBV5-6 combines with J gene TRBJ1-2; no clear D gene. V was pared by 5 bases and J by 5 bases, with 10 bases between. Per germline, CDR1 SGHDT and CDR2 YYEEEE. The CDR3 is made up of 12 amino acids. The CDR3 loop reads CASSSYSYGYTF. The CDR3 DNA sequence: TGTGCCAGCAGTTCTTACTCTTATGGCTACACCTTC.

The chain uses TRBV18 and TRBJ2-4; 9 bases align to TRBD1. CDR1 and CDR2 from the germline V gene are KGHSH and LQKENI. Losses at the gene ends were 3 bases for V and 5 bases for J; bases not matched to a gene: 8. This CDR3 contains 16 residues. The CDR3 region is CASSPGQGTRENIQYF. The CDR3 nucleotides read TGTGCCAGCTCACCCGGACAGGGGACCAGGGAAAACATTCAGTACTTC.

The CDR3 region is CASSFRGGHTGELFF. The CDR3 region has the DNA TGTGCCAGTAGTTTTCGGGGGGGCCACACCGGGGAGCTGTTTTTT. The chain is built from TRBV19 and TRBJ2-2; TRBD2 aligns across 8 bases. V lost 5 bases, J lost 3 bases, and 5 bases stayed unmatched. The CDR3 spans 15 residues. Germline assignment: CDR1 LNHDA and CDR2 SQIVND (reference sequence).

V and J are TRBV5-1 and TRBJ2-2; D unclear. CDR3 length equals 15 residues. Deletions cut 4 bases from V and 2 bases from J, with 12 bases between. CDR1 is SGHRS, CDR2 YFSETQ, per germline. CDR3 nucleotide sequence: TGCGCCAGCAGCAACAAAACGGCCAACACCGGGGAGCTGTTTTTT. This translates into CASSNKTANTGELFF.

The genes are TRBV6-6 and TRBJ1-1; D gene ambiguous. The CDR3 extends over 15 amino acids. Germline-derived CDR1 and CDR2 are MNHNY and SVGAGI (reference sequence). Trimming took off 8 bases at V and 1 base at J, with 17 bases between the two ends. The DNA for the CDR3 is TGTGCCAGCGTTAACGCCGCGCGAAGGAACACTGAAGCTTTCTTT. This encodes CASVNAARRNTEAFF.

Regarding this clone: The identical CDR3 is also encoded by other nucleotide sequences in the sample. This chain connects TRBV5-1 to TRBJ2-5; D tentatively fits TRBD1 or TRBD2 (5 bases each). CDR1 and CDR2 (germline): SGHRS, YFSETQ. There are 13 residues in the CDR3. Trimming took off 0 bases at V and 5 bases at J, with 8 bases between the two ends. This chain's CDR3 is CASSLGGVETQYF. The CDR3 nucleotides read TGCGCCAGCAGCTTGGGAGGGGTTGAGACCCAGTACTTC.

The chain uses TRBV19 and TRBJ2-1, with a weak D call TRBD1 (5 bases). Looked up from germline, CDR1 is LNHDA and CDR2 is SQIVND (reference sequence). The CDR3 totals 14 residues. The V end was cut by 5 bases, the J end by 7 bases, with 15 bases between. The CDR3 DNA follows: TGTGCCAGTAGTCGGCTAGGGGCCCAGAATGAGCAGTTCTTC. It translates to CASSRLGAQNEQFF.

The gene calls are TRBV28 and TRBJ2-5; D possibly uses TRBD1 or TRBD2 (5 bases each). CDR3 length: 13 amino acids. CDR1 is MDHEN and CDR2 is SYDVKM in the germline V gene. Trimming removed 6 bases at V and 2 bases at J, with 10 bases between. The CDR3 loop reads CASSGTPQETQYF. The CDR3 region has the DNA TGTGCCAGCAGCGGGACCCCACAAGAGACCCAGTACTTC.

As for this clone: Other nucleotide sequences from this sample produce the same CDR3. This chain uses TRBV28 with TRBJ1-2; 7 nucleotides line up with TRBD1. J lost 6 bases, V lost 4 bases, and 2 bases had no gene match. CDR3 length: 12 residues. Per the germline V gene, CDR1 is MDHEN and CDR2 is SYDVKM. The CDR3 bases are TGTGCCAGCAGTTCACAGGGGAATGGCTACACCTTC. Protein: CASSSQGNGYTF.

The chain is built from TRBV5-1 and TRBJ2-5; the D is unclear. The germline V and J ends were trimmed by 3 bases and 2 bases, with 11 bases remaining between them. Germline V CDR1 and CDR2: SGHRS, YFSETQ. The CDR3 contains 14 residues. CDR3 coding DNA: TGCGCCAGCAGCTCCCCGTCTAGACAAGAGACCCAGTACTTC. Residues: CASSSPSRQETQYF.

The CDR3 DNA reads as TGTGCCAGTAGTCTTGGACAGGGCGACTCCTACAATGAGCAGTTCTTC. Its protein is CASSLGQGDSYNEQFF. The chain links TRBV19 to TRBJ2-1, with 8 bases matching TRBD1. After removal of 5 bases from V and 0 bases from J, the junction contained 6 bases not matched to a gene. CDR3 size: 16 residues. The V gene's germline CDR1 is LNHDA and CDR2 SQIVND (reference sequence).

The CDR3 nucleotides are TGTGCCAGCAGCCTCGGACAGGGCTTTAATCAGCCCCAGCATTTT. The encoded protein is CASSLGQGFNQPQHF. The chain recombines TRBV5-6 with TRBJ1-5; TRBD1 matches at 8 bases. Germline CDR1 SGHDT, CDR2 YYEEEE. After removal of 4 bases from V and 4 bases from J, the junction contained 7 bases not matched to a gene. This CDR3 contains 15 residues. Using reference TRBV5-6 and TRBJ1-5 for the parts outside the CDR3, the full variable domain is DAGVTQSPTHLIKTRGQQVTLRCSPKSGHDTVSWYQQALGQGPQFIFQYYEEEERQRGNFPDRFSGHQFPNYSSELNVNALLLGDSALYLCASSLGQGFNQPQHFGDGTRLSIL.

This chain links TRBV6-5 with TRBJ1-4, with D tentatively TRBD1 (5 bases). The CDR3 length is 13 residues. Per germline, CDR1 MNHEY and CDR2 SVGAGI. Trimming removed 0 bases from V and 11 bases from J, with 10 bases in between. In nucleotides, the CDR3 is TGTGCCAGCAGTTACTCGGGGGATGGGAAACTGTTTTTT. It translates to CASSYSGDGKLFF.

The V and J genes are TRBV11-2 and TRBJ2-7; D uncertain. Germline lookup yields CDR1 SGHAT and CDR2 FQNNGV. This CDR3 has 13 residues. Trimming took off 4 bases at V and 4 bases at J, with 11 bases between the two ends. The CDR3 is CASSSRDAYEQYF. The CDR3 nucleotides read TGTGCCAGCAGCTCCCGTGACGCGTACGAGCAGTACTTC.

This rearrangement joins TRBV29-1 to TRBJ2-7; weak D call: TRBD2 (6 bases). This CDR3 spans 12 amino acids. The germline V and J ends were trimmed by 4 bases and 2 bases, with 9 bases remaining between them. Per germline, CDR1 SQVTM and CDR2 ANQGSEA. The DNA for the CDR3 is TGCAGCGTTGGGGGAGGCGCCTACGAGCAGTACTTC. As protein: CSVGGGAYEQYF.

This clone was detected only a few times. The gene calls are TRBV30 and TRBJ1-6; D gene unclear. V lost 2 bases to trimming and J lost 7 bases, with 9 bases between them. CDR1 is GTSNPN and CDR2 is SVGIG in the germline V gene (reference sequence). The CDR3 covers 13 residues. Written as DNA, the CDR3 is TGTGCCTGGAGTTTACAGAGCAATTCACCCCTCCACTTT. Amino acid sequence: CAWSLQSNSPLHF.

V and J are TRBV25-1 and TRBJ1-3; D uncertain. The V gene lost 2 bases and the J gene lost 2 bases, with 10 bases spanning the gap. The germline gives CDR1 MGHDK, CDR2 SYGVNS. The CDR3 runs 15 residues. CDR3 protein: CASSEPYGPGNTIYF. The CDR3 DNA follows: TGTGCCAGCAGTGAACCCTATGGGCCTGGAAACACCATATATTTT.